This T cell receptor (beta chain) was retrieved from a study of CD8 T cells in Susac syndrome. In the study overall: Patients with Susac syndrome who were sequenced included 5 or 6 with active disease and eight or nine in remission.

The RNA input was roughly 0.45 to 1 ug, and it was reverse transcribed with random hexamers. An immunoSEQ multiplex PCR generated amplified TCR beta CDR3 products spanning 54 Vbeta and 13 Jbeta. TCRdb reprocessed the immunoSEQ multiplex PCR reads with MiXCR, giving one entry per CDR3 protein. This sample carries some 200,000 distinct CDR3 sequences, approximately 95% of them seen once, and the ten largest clones take approximately 0.089%. Isolation of CD8+ and CD4+ T cells was performed negatively, whereas enrichment of TEMRA cells was done by FACS. With regard to this clonotype: Its specificity is unknown.

General study findings and limits: In Susac syndrome, CD4+ T cell repertoires lacked any clonal expansion.

Looked up from germline, CDR1 is SQVTM and CDR2 is ANQGSEA. CDR3 length equals 13 residues. V shed 7 bases and J 5 bases; nucleotides not matched to a gene: 8. The material sequenced was CD4+ T cells from PBMCs. The chain combines TRBV29-1 with TRBJ1-2; TRBD1 aligns across 9 bases. The sequence was collected from a human donor with Susac syndrome. The CDR3 is CSAAVDRGYGYTF. CDR3 bases: TGCAGCGCCGCCGTGGACAGGGGATATGGCTACACCTTC. The full variable domain, completed using reference TRBV29-1 and TRBJ1-2, is SAVISQKPSRDICQRGTSLTIQCQVDSQVTMMFWYRQQPGQSLTLIATANQGSEATYESGFVIDKFPISRPNLTFSTLTVSNMSPEDSSIYLCSAAVDRGYGYTFGSGTRLTVV.